This TCR beta chain is drawn from a study of T cell repertoires in cytomegalovirus infection. Turning to the study itself: TCR beta signatures that were public indicated CMV infection and matching HLA type. Study results and caveats: Dominant in the ex vivo response were TCR beta clonotypes restricted by HLA-C and specific for CMV.

TCRdb analysed the reads with MiXCR anew, one entry per CDR3 protein. The sample includes around 450,000 distinct CDR3 sequences, about 10% seen only once; the top ten take roughly 10%. Ten or more counts support this clonotype. Antigen unknown. The receptor's source is a human donor in good health (CMV status not recorded). Some clones in this sample may be carry-over from other donors' samples. The sequencing input was PBMCs.

This chain's CDR3 is CASSLDGGLDTQYF. The DNA of the CDR3 is TGTGCCAGCAGCTTGGACGGGGGGCTGGATACGCAGTATTTT. The chain couples TRBV7-6 to TRBJ2-3; possible D gene TRBD2, 7 bases. Trimming cost V 3 bases and J 6 bases, with 13 bases left between them. The CDR3 is 14 amino acids. Germline loops: CDR1 SGHVS, CDR2 FNYEAQ.